Listed below are T cell receptor beta chains from one sample, sequenced in a study of PD-1 blockade in classical Hodgkin lymphoma. Measured with immunoSEQ multiplex PCR; TCRdb has only the in-frame clones, and not every one. Found here are tens of thousands of clones, about 72% of them singletons; the top ten hold under 4.5%. The sample in question was peripheral blood mononuclear cells (PBMCs), obtained before the fourth cycle of nivolumab. These receptors all stem from a human donor with classical Hodgkin lymphoma. Both conserved end residues are part of each CDR3. A D gene is named only where the DNA matches it firmly. The size field is filled for only some rows; it gives once, few, many or a size class.

clone_size	j_call	d_call	v_call	cdr3_nt	cdr3_aa
.	TRBJ1-2	TRBD1	TRBV7-9	TGTGCCAGCAGCTCCTCTTATGGACAGGGACCTAACTATGGCTACACCTTC	CASSSSYGQGPNYGYTF
.	TRBJ2-7	.	TRBV7-8	TGTGCCAGCAGCTTAAATACAGGTCGTTCCTACGAGCAGTACTTC	CASSLNTGRSYEQYF
.	TRBJ1-1	.	TRBV7-2	TGTGCCAGCAGCTCCCAGGAGGGGTCTGAAGCTTTCTTT	CASSSQEGSEAFF
.	TRBJ2-2	.	TRBV6-5	TGTGCCAGCAGTTACCTTGCGGGGCTTAACACCGGGGAGCTGTTTTTT	CASSYLAGLNTGELFF
.	TRBJ1-2	.	TRBV29-1	TGCAGCGTTGAACTAGGGCAGGTAAACTATGGCTACACCTTC	CSVELGQVNYGYTF
.	TRBJ2-3	.	TRBV9	TGTGCCAGCAGCGCGACGGGAGTTCTGCCAGATACGCAGTATTTT	CASSATGVLPDTQYF
.	TRBJ1-5	TRBD1	TRBV25-1	TGTGCCAGCAGGGCCGTTTCGACAGGGGCTGACAATCAGCCCCAGCATTTT	CASRAVSTGADNQPQHF
.	TRBJ1-5	.	TRBV14	TGTGCCAGCAGCCTCAGGGGAAGAGGCCAGCCCCAGCATTTT	CASSLRGRGQPQHF
.	TRBJ2-7	.	TRBV6-5	TGTGCCAGCAAAAAACCGGGGGCCTCCTACGAGCAGTACTTC	CASKKPGASYEQYF
.	TRBJ1-5	.	TRBV5-5	TGTGCCAGCAGCGCAGCAGGGGGCAATCAGCCCCAGCATTTT	CASSAAGGNQPQHF
.	TRBJ2-2	TRBD1	TRBV28	TGTGCCGGAAAAAGGACAGGGCCGAACACCGGGGAGCTGTTTTTT	CAGKRTGPNTGELFF
once	TRBJ1-1	.	TRBV6-5	TGTGCCAGCAGGGGGGTCCTTGAAGCTTTCTTT	CASRGVLEAFF
.	TRBJ2-7	.	TRBV14	TGTGCCAGCAGCCAAATACGGGTCGGGACATACCCCTACGAGCAGTACTTC	CASSQIRVGTYPYEQYF
few	TRBJ1-5	.	TRBV2	TGTGCCAGCAGTGTCGGGGGAAGTCAGCCCCAGCATTTT	CASSVGGSQPQHF
.	TRBJ1-2	TRBD1	TRBV19	TGTGCCAGTAGTACCGCACAGGGGGGCTATGGCTACACCTTC	CASSTAQGGYGYTF
.	TRBJ2-7	TRBD1	TRBV27	TGTGCCAGCAGTTTAACCGACAGGGGCCATTACGAGCAGTACTTC	CASSLTDRGHYEQYF
few	TRBJ2-5	.	TRBV7-2	TGTGCCAGCAGCTTAGGCGCCAGAAGGATGGAGACCCAGTACTTC	CASSLGARRMETQYF
.	TRBJ2-7	TRBD1	TRBV11-2	TGTGCCAGCAGCTTAAAACAGGGGAACGAGCAGTACTTC	CASSLKQGNEQYF
.	TRBJ1-2	.	TRBV13	TGTGCCAGCAGCTCAACCCTTCCGGACGTCGATGGCTACACCTTC	CASSSTLPDVDGYTF
.	TRBJ1-2	.	TRBV14	TGTGCCAGCAGCCAAGGACAGACCTATGGCTACACCTTC	CASSQGQTYGYTF
.	TRBJ1-6	TRBD1	TRBV6-5	TGTGCCAGCAGCGGGGGACAGGGGGTTCTGCCCCTCCACTTT	CASSGGQGVLPLHF
.	TRBJ1-5	.	TRBV30	TGTGCCTGGAGTGTAGGAGGTTGGGGGACGCGCAATCAGCCCCAGCATTTT	CAWSVGGWGTRNQPQHF
few	TRBJ1-1	TRBD1	TRBV4-3	TGCGCCAGCAGCCAATACGACAGGGGGCCCACTGAAGCTTTCTTT	CASSQYDRGPTEAFF
.	TRBJ2-7	TRBD2	TRBV7-9	TGTGCCAGCAGCTACACTTCTAGCGGGAAGTACGAGCAGTACTTC	CASSYTSSGKYEQYF
.	TRBJ2-3	TRBD2	TRBV27	TGTGCCAGCAATTCGAGCGGGGGGGCCACAGATACGCAGTATTTT	CASNSSGGATDTQYF
.	TRBJ2-1	.	TRBV6-1	TGTGCCAGCAGTTATCTTGGCGGGGAGCAGTTCTTC	CASSYLGGEQFF
once	TRBJ1-3	.	TRBV2	TGTGCCAGCAGTGTTAAGGGGTGGTCTTCTGGAAACACCATATATTTT	CASSVKGWSSGNTIYF
.	TRBJ1-4	.	TRBV11-2	TGTGCCAGCAGCACACGGGGGTTAACTAATGAAAAACTGTTTTTT	CASSTRGLTNEKLFF
once	TRBJ1-4	.	TRBV14	TGTGCCAGCAGCCAAATGTTTGGTTATGGGAATGAAAAACTGTTTTTT	CASSQMFGYGNEKLFF
.	TRBJ2-1	.	TRBV10-3	TGTGCCATCACCGATTATACCGGGACGCACCTCTTC	CAITDYTGTHLF
.	TRBJ2-5	TRBD2	TRBV5-5	TGTGCCAGCAGCTTGTTCGGTTTAGCGGGAGGGGCTAGAGAGACCCAGTACTTC	CASSLFGLAGGARETQYF
.	TRBJ2-7	TRBD1	TRBV28	TGTGCCAGCAGTTTAGCAGGGGGAGACTACGAGCAGTACTTC	CASSLAGGDYEQYF
.	TRBJ2-2	TRBD1	TRBV13	TGTGCCAGCAGCCAGGGACAGTCGGCCGGGGAGCTGTTTTTT	CASSQGQSAGELFF
.	TRBJ2-1	.	TRBV7-9	TGTGCCAGCAGCCAAAACCGGATTAGCGGTAGCTCCTACAATGAGCAGTTCTTC	CASSQNRISGSSYNEQFF
.	TRBJ1-4	TRBD1	TRBV27	TGTGCCAGCAGTTTTTGGACAGGGGATGAAAAACTGTTTTTT	CASSFWTGDEKLFF
few	TRBJ2-7	.	TRBV11-2	TGTGCCAGCAGCTTAGGGACCCGATACGAGCAGTACTTC	CASSLGTRYEQYF
once	TRBJ1-1	TRBD1	TRBV28	TGTGCCAGCAGTCTAAGGACAGGGATGAACACTGAAGCTTTCTTT	CASSLRTGMNTEAFF
.	TRBJ2-1	TRBD2	TRBV6-1	TGTGCCAGCAGTGAACGGGCAAGCGGGATTTACAATGAGCAGTTCTTC	CASSERASGIYNEQFF
.	TRBJ2-2	.	TRBV4-1	TGCGCCAGCAGCCAAAGTACGGCCAACACCGGGGAGCTGTTTTTT	CASSQSTANTGELFF
few	TRBJ1-6	.	TRBV18	TGTGCCAGCTCACCACAGGGCAATAATTCACCCCTCCACTTT	CASSPQGNNSPLHF
few	TRBJ2-7	.	TRBV7-9	TGTGCCAGCGGAACGACAGAGTCATACGAGCAGTACTTC	CASGTTESYEQYF
.	TRBJ1-5	.	TRBV4-3	TGCGCCAGCAGCCAAACTACAGGGTCCTCGAGGCAGCCCCAGCATTTT	CASSQTTGSSRQPQHF
few	TRBJ1-2	.	TRBV19	TGTGCCAGTAAGGGCCGGCAGGGGAGAGGTGGCTACACCTTC	CASKGRQGRGGYTF
.	TRBJ1-1	.	TRBV27	TGTGCCAGCAGTTTAATGGGACATATCATGAACACTGAAGCTTTCTTT	CASSLMGHIMNTEAFF
.	TRBJ1-2	.	TRBV29-1	TGCAGCGTTGAGGGTGTGGGTTACTATGGCTACACCTTC	CSVEGVGYYGYTF
few	TRBJ2-7	.	TRBV9	TGTGCCAGCAGCGCCACCGGGACGGCGACCTACGAGCAGTACTTC	CASSATGTATYEQYF
.	TRBJ2-7	TRBD1	TRBV19	TGTGCCAGTAGTATCGACAGGGGGACCTACGAGCAGTACTTC	CASSIDRGTYEQYF
.	TRBJ2-1	.	TRBV4-2	TGTGCCAGCAGCCCAGGGATTTTTGGGTACAATGAGCAGTTCTTC	CASSPGIFGYNEQFF
.	TRBJ2-7	.	TRBV27	TGTGCCAGCAGTTTCGCGGGACCTCTCGAGCAGTACTTC	CASSFAGPLEQYF
.	TRBJ2-4	.	TRBV23-1	TGCGCCAGCAGTCAATCCACATTAGCCAAAAACATTCAGTACTTC	CASSQSTLAKNIQYF
.	TRBJ2-5	TRBD2	TRBV7-2	TGTGCCAGCAGCTGGGGACTAGGGGTAGAGACCCAGTACTTC	CASSWGLGVETQYF
.	TRBJ1-3	.	TRBV5-1	TGCGCCAGCAGGTTAGGTTATGGAAACACCATATATTTT	CASRLGYGNTIYF
.	TRBJ2-3	.	TRBV9	TGTGCCAGCAGCGTCACTAGCACAGATACGCAGTATTTT	CASSVTSTDTQYF
.	TRBJ2-2	TRBD2	TRBV9	TGTGCCAGCAGCGTCGGGACTAGCGGGGGGGCAGGCACCGGGGAGCTGTTTTTT	CASSVGTSGGAGTGELFF
.	TRBJ2-5	.	TRBV4-1	TGCGCCAGCAGCGGTCGGTGGAGCGGACAGGAGACCCAGTACTTC	CASSGRWSGQETQYF
medium-sized	TRBJ2-1	TRBD2	TRBV4-3	TGCGCCAGCAGCCAAGCGGGACTAGCGGGCCTCAATGAGCAGTTCTTC	CASSQAGLAGLNEQFF